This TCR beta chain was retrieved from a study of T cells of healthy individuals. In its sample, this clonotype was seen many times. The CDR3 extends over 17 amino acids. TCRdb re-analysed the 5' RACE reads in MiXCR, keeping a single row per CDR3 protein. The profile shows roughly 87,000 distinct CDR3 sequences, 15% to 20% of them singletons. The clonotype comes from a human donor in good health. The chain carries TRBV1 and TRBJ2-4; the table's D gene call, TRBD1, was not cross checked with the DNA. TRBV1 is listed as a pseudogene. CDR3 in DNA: TGCACCAGCAGCCAAGGGGGCAGGCTACTAGCCAAAAACATTCAGTACTTC. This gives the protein CTSSQGGRLLAKNIQYF.